These 16 T cell receptor beta chains were all obtained from the same sample, sequenced in a study of blood T cell repertoires in COVID-19. Produced via immunoSEQ multiplex PCR; TCRdb's table is partial and in-frame only. The data contain 300,000 to 400,000 clones, approximately 87% of them singletons. Specimen: peripheral blood. These TCRs come from a woman in her 50s with COVID-19, enrolled during active disease.

This clone was seen a handful of times. The chain uses TRBV10-3 and TRBJ2-7, with 7 positions matching TRBD1. Germline CDR1 and CDR2: ENHRY and SYGVKD. Losses at the gene ends were 4 bases for V and 4 bases for J; bases not matched to a gene: 1. This CDR3 has 12 amino acids. As DNA, the CDR3 is TGTGCCATCAGTGGGGACAGTTACGAGCAGTACTTC. Residues: CAISGDSYEQYF.

The chain joins TRBV4-2 to TRBJ2-7, with D tentatively TRBD1 (5 bases). CDR1 is LGHNA, CDR2 YNFKEQ, per germline. Trimming cost V 4 bases and J 3 bases, with 13 bases left between them. The CDR3 has 14 amino acids. CDR3 coding DNA: TGTGCCAGCAGCCTGTTCAGACAGTACTACGAGCAGTACTTC. Its translation: CASSLFRQYYEQYF.

A remark on this clone: Additional DNA sequences in this sample encode the identical CDR3. The chain joins TRBV5-1 to TRBJ2-3, with 8 bases lining up with TRBD2. The CDR3 is made up of 15 amino acids. Germline values: CDR1 SGHRS, CDR2 YFSETQ. Trimming removed 1 base from V and 0 bases from J; junction bases left unmatched: 1. CDR3 region: CASSLPSGSTDTQYF. The CDR3 DNA is TGCGCCAGCAGCTTGCCTAGCGGGAGCACAGATACGCAGTATTTT.

This clone appeared once. V gene TRBV3-1 (or the pseudogene TRBV3-2) combines with J gene TRBJ2-1; 10 positions agree with TRBD2. V lost 5 bases, J lost 7 bases, and 8 bases stayed unmatched. Germline assignment: CDR1 LGHDT and CDR2 YNNKEL (reference sequence). The CDR3 totals 15 residues. CDR3 residues: CASSYLAGVLNEQFF. DNA of the CDR3: TGTGCCAGCAGCTATCTAGCGGGAGTGCTGAATGAGCAGTTCTTC.

V usage is TRBV19 and J usage is TRBJ1-5, with D possibly TRBD1 on 6 matching bases. The germline V and J ends were trimmed by 6 bases and 5 bases, with 17 bases remaining between them. The germline CDR1 and CDR2 sequences are LNHDA and SQIVND (reference sequence). The CDR3 has 15 residues. CDR3 bases: TGTGCCAGTAGGGACTGGACAGTAAACGATCAGCCCCAGCATTTT. Translated: CASRDWTVNDQPQHF.

DNA of the CDR3: TGTGCCAGCAGTTCCGTCACTAGCGGGAGCTCCTACGAGCAGTACTTC. Translating it yields CASSSVTSGSSYEQYF. The rearrangement joins TRBV6-5 to TRBJ2-7, with 11 bases lining up with TRBD2. Germline assignment: CDR1 MNHEY and CDR2 SVGAGI. Trimming cost V 4 bases and J 0 bases; bases outside gene matches: 5. The CDR3 sequence is 16 residues long.

This chain uses TRBV7-6 with TRBJ2-2; D may be TRBD1 (5 bases). Deletions cut 0 bases from V and 1 base from J, with 9 bases between. This CDR3 has 16 residues. Per the germline V gene, CDR1 is SGHVS and CDR2 is FNYEAQ. CDR3 protein: CASSLANRMNTGELFF. As DNA, the CDR3 is TGTGCCAGCAGCTTAGCGAACAGGATGAACACCGGGGAGCTGTTTTTT.

The chain carries TRBV10-3 and TRBJ2-3; no reliable D call. CDR3 length equals 19 residues. Germline V CDR1 and CDR2: ENHRY, SYGVKD. Trimming cost V 8 bases and J 5 bases, with 32 bases left between them. This CDR3 is CAIRPRSPEVGRTEDTQYF. CDR3 sequence (DNA): TGTGCCATCCGACCGCGATCCCCGGAAGTGGGCAGAACCGAAGATACGCAGTATTTT.

The sample holds one count of this clone. This rearrangement joins TRBV7-2 to TRBJ2-1; TRBD1 matches 7 bases. This CDR3 is 13 amino acids long. In germline, CDR1 is SGHTA, CDR2 FQGNSA. V shed 5 bases and J 5 bases; nucleotides not matched to a gene: 3. The chain's CDR3 is CASSDRVNNEQFF. CDR3 DNA sequence: TGTGCCAGCAGCGACAGGGTAAACAATGAGCAGTTCTTC.

This clone occurred once. This rearrangement joins TRBV10-3 to TRBJ1-1; D gene uncertain. Trimming removed 6 bases from V and 3 bases from J, with 11 bases in between. This CDR3 is 13 amino acids long. CDR1 ENHRY and CDR2 SYGVKD come from the germline V gene. As DNA, the CDR3 is TGTGCCATCAGCCAACGGGAGGACACTGAAGCTTTCTTT. Its protein product is CAISQREDTEAFF.

This clone was found a few times. The rearrangement links TRBV7-6 to TRBJ2-3; tentative D call: TRBD2 (6 bases). There are 15 residues in the CDR3. V was pared by 1 base and J by 2 bases, with 10 bases between. Germline assignment: CDR1 SGHVS and CDR2 FNYEAQ. CDR3 DNA: TGTGCCAGCAGCTTAGGGGCGGGAACCACAGATACGCAGTATTTT. This gives the protein CASSLGAGTTDTQYF.

The chain recombines TRBV2 with TRBJ1-1, with D tentatively TRBD1 (6 bases). The CDR3 runs to 13 residues. Germline assignment: CDR1 SNHLY and CDR2 FYNNEI. V was cut by 8 bases and J by 2 bases, with 12 bases left in between. CDR3: CASQGSFNTEAFF. The CDR3 DNA reads TGTGCCAGCCAGGGGTCGTTTAACACTGAAGCTTTCTTT. The full variable domain, completed using reference TRBV2 and TRBJ1-1, is EPEVTQTPSHQVTQMGQEVILRCVPISNHLYFYWYRQILGQKVEFLVSFYNNEISEKSEIFDDQFSVERPDGSNFTLKIRSTKLEDSAMYFCASQGSFNTEAFFGQGTRLTVV.

The chain is built from TRBV2 and TRBJ2-5; 7 bases agree with TRBD1. Germline CDR1 is SNHLY and CDR2 is FYNNEI. The J segment lost 3 bases and the V segment lost 4 bases, leaving 17 bases of the junction unmatched. The CDR3 is 18 residues long. CDR3: CASSAGRAGTAVKETQYF. CDR3 nucleotides: TGTGCCAGCAGTGCCGGTCGCGCCGGGACAGCCGTAAAAGAGACCCAGTACTTC.

The chain links TRBV1 to TRBJ2-1; no check of the table's D call, TRBD2, against the DNA was made. TRBV1 is listed as a pseudogene. The CDR3 length is 17 residues. The CDR3 DNA sequence: TGCACCAGCAGCCGCCCTGGACTAGCTGGAACAGGTAATGAGCAGTTCTTC. It specifies CTSSRPGLAGTGNEQFF.

The rearrangement joins TRBV7-6 to TRBJ2-1, with 8 bases identical to TRBD2. Trimming cost V 1 base and J 2 bases; bases outside gene matches: 1. Germline CDR1 and CDR2: SGHVS and FNYEAQ. The CDR3 sequence is 15 residues long. This chain's CDR3 is CASSLVRGAYNEQFF. The CDR3 nucleotides are TGTGCCAGCAGCTTAGTGCGGGGGGCCTACAATGAGCAGTTCTTC.

In DNA form, the CDR3 reads TGTGCCAGCAGCCAAGGAGCGGGCAGCTATAGCAATCAGCCCCAGCATTTT. Protein product: CASSQGAGSYSNQPQHF. This chain links TRBV14 with TRBJ1-5; no clear D. Trimming cost V 1 base and J 0 bases, with 13 bases left between them. There are 17 residues in the CDR3. CDR1 and CDR2 from the germline V gene are SGHDN and FVKESK.